Below, 26 T cell receptor beta chains from the same sample are listed, as sequenced in a study of cytomegalovirus exposure and HLA in healthy donors. Researchers ran the PCR with 60 Vbeta and 13 Jbeta primers. The table came from immunoSEQ multiplex PCR; TCRdb's copy has only in-frame clones and leaves some out. The table lists approximately 170,000 clones. Sequenced sample: PBMCs. The source of these receptors is a woman between 18 and 29 years old in good health and CMV-seropositive.

The rearrangement joins TRBV6-5 to TRBJ2-5; 8 bases fit TRBD2. CDR1 and CDR2 from the germline V gene are MNHEY and SVGAGI. Trimming at V came to 2 bases and at J to 5 bases, leaving 1 base not matched to a gene. The CDR3 spans 13 residues. The CDR3 sequence is CASSYGGRETQYF. The DNA for the CDR3 is TGTGCCAGCAGTTACGGCGGGAGGGAGACCCAGTACTTC.

The chain joins TRBV5-4 to TRBJ1-2, with 8 positions matching TRBD1. After removal of 5 bases from V and 1 base from J, the junction contained 10 bases not matched to a gene. CDR3 length equals 16 residues. Germline assignment: CDR1 SGHNT and CDR2 YYREEE (reference sequence). CDR3 DNA: TGTGCCAGCAGTTTCGGGACAGGTCTACTTAACTATGGCTACACCTTC. Protein: CASSFGTGLLNYGYTF.

The chain combines TRBV29-1 with TRBJ2-5, with D hard to call. The V and J ends lost 0 bases and 0 bases respectively, with 14 bases between them. Looked up from germline, CDR1 is SQVTM and CDR2 is ANQGSEA. The CDR3 has 16 amino acids. The CDR3 here is CSVEDLGNSYQETQYF. The DNA for the CDR3 is TGCAGCGTTGAAGATCTCGGTAACAGTTACCAAGAGACCCAGTACTTC.

The CDR3 DNA reads TGTGCCTGGACCCAGACAGGGGAGTACGAGCAGTACTTC. It specifies CAWTQTGEYEQYF. The V and J genes are TRBV30 and TRBJ2-5; TRBD1 matches at 8 bases. The last part of the DNA fits TRBJ2-7 better; the J call may be wrong. The germline V gene encodes CDR1 GTSNPN and CDR2 SVGIG (reference sequence). CDR3 length: 13 residues.

This chain joins TRBV6-6 and TRBJ2-3, with 14 bases matching TRBD2. With 8 bases clipped from V and 7 bases from J, the junction kept 8 bases outside the gene matches. There are 15 residues in the CDR3. Per germline, CDR1 MNHNY and CDR2 SVGAGI (reference sequence). The CDR3 reads CASEWTSGGSHTQYF. The CDR3 nucleotides read TGTGCCAGCGAGTGGACTAGCGGGGGGTCCCATACGCAGTATTTT.

As DNA, the CDR3 is TGTGCCAGCTCACCGAGGAATTCTGAAGCTTTCTTT. Protein: CASSPRNSEAFF. The chain joins TRBV18 to TRBJ1-1, with D uncertain. Trimming left V 3 bases short and J 6 bases short, with 8 bases between. Germline-derived CDR1 and CDR2 are KGHSH and LQKENI. The CDR3 has 12 residues.

In the case of this clone: One junction end disagrees with the germline gene, perhaps due to a read error. This same CDR3 is encoded by further DNA sequences in the sample. V usage is TRBV5-1 and J usage is TRBJ2-1, with TRBD2 identical over 9 bases. This CDR3 has 17 residues. CDR1 is SGHRS, CDR2 YFSETQ, per germline. The CDR3 loop is CASSPFGAGGPYNEQFF. CDR3 in DNA: TGTGCCAGCAGCCCTTTCGGTGCGGGAGGGCCCTACAATGAGCAGTTCTTC.

The chain employs TRBV9 and TRBJ2-2; 8 bases agree with TRBD2. Germline trimming cut 0 bases from V and 4 bases from J; bases unmatched to any gene: 5. The CDR3 loop spans 16 amino acids. Germline V gene data show CDR1 as SGDLS and CDR2 as YYNGEE. The CDR3 coding sequence is TGTGCCAGCAGCGTAGGAGCGGGGGTATCCACCGGGGAGCTGTTTTTT. It is translated as CASSVGAGVSTGELFF.

The chain has TRBV27 and TRBJ2-2; 7 bases are a match to TRBD1. This CDR3 is built from 13 residues. V dropped 5 bases and J dropped 6; count of bases not matched to a gene: 3. Germline CDR1 reads MNHEY; CDR2 reads SMNVEV (reference sequence). CDR3 coding DNA: TGTGCCAGCAGTCTCACAGGGGCCGGGGAGCTGTTTTTT. Translating it yields CASSLTGAGELFF.

Of note for this clone: The junction differs from germline at one of its ends, possibly a read error. The same CDR3 is also encoded by other DNA sequences in this sample. In nucleotides, the CDR3 is TGTGCCAGCAGCCAGCCCTTTGGTAGGGGGAACACTGAGGCTTTCTTT. It translates to CASSQPFGRGNTEAFF. This chain links TRBV14 with TRBJ1-1; possibly TRBD1 for D (6 bases). CDR1 is SGHDN and CDR2 is FVKESK in the germline V gene. This CDR3 has 16 amino acids.

The chain uses TRBV4-3 and TRBJ2-3; 10 bases line up with TRBD1. V lost 4 bases and J lost 5; bases outside the gene matches: 9. This CDR3 is 16 amino acids long. Per the germline V gene, CDR1 is LGHNA and CDR2 is YSLEER. The CDR3 DNA reads as TGCGCCAGCAGCCGTAGACAGGGGGCCCTCTTAGATACGCAGTATTTT. Its translation is CASSRRQGALLDTQYF.

The V gene is TRBV19, the J gene TRBJ2-7, with D uncertain. The CDR3 sequence is 14 residues long. Germline CDR1 reads LNHDA; CDR2 reads SQIVND (reference sequence). Between the trimmed V and J ends, which lost 2 bases and 4 bases, there was a span of 12 bases. CDR3: CASSIRTRRYEQYF. The CDR3 DNA is TGTGCCAGTAGTATAAGAACGCGCCGATACGAGCAGTACTTC.

The CDR3 sequence: CASRRGQGNTEAFF. The CDR3, as DNA: TGTGCCAGCAGAAGGGGACAGGGGAACACTGAAGCTTTCTTT. V usage is TRBV6-4 and J usage is TRBJ1-1; 9 nucleotides match TRBD1. V gave up 6 bases and J gave up 1 base; unmatched junction bases: 3. Germline CDR1 and CDR2: MRHNA and SNTAGT. This CDR3 has 14 residues.

The chain recombines TRBV5-1 with TRBJ1-2, with 8 bases identical to TRBD1. Trimming removed 5 bases from V and 1 base from J; junction bases left unmatched: 4. Germline V gene lookup returns CDR1 SGHRS and CDR2 YFSETQ. This CDR3 comprises 14 residues. CDR3 nucleotide sequence: TGCGCCAGCAGACAAACAGGGGGTAACTATGGCTACACCTTC. This gives the protein CASRQTGGNYGYTF.

The chain couples TRBV5-1 to TRBJ2-2, with TRBD2 identical over 10 bases. The V segment lost 3 bases and the J segment 4 bases; nucleotides outside the gene matches: 3. CDR3 length: 15 residues. Germline V gene sequence: CDR1 SGHRS, CDR2 YFSETQ. CDR3 nucleotides: TGCGCCAGCAGCTCGAGCGGGAGGGCCACCGGGGAGCTGTTTTTT. It translates to CASSSSGRATGELFF.

The V and J genes are TRBV13 and TRBJ2-1; 15 bases match TRBD2. CDR1 and CDR2 (germline): PRHDT, FYEKMQ (reference sequence). V lost 5 bases to trimming and J lost 9 bases; unmatched junction nucleotides: 2. The CDR3 covers 14 residues. CDR3 in DNA: TGTGCCAGCAGCCGGACTAGCGGGAGGGTTGAGCAGTTCTTC. This codes for CASSRTSGRVEQFF.

The J gene is TRBJ2-3, the V gene TRBV6-4; the match to TRBD1 covers 8 bases. There are 16 residues in the CDR3. Germline V gene data show CDR1 as MRHNA and CDR2 as SNTAGT. The J segment lost 1 base and the V segment lost 5 bases, leaving 8 bases of the junction unmatched. This CDR3 is CASSQTGATGTDTQYF. Written as DNA, the CDR3 is TGTGCCAGCAGTCAGACAGGGGCTACCGGCACAGATACGCAGTATTTT.

J is TRBJ2-4 and V is TRBV11-3; weak D call: TRBD1 (5 bases). Between the trimmed V and J ends, which lost 5 bases and 5 bases, there was a span of 16 bases. The CDR3 covers 15 residues. The germline V gene has CDR1 SGHNT and CDR2 YENEEA. In DNA form, the CDR3 reads TGTGCCAGCAGCCCGAATAGGGGTGCTCAAAACATTCAGTACTTC. Translating gives CASSPNRGAQNIQYF.

CDR3 in DNA: TGTGCCAGCACCAGGGACAGCTACGAGCAGTACTTC. It encodes CASTRDSYEQYF. The V call is TRBV2, the J call TRBJ2-7; 7 nucleotides match TRBD1. This CDR3 is built from 12 residues. Trimming took 7 bases from V and 3 from J; bases not matched to a gene: 3. Per the germline V gene, CDR1 is SNHLY and CDR2 is FYNNEI.

The V gene is TRBV5-1, the J gene TRBJ2-2, with 10 bases lining up with TRBD2. The V gene's germline CDR1 is SGHRS and CDR2 YFSETQ. The CDR3 consists of 15 residues. The J segment lost 3 bases and the V segment lost 5 bases, leaving 4 bases of the junction unmatched. The CDR3: CASRWTSGDTGELFF. CDR3 DNA: TGCGCCAGCAGGTGGACTAGCGGAGACACCGGGGAGCTGTTTTTT.

The CDR3: CASSHPNEQFF. The DNA for the CDR3 is TGTGCCAGCAGCCACCCGAATGAGCAGTTCTTC. The chain couples TRBV4-2 to TRBJ2-1; no reliable D call. Germline lookup yields CDR1 LGHNA and CDR2 YNFKEQ. The CDR3 totals 11 residues. V lost 3 bases and J lost 7, with 4 bases in between.

The rearrangement joins TRBV5-1 to TRBJ2-3; D possibly corresponds to TRBD2 (6 bases). CDR3 length: 15 amino acids. Germline V gives CDR1 SGHRS, CDR2 YFSETQ. Trimming left V 0 bases short and J 3 bases short, with 11 bases between. The chain's CDR3 is CASSLAVGGTDTQYF. The DNA for the CDR3 is TGCGCCAGCAGCTTGGCCGTAGGAGGGACAGATACGCAGTATTTT.

The chain uses TRBV2 and TRBJ2-7; D may be TRBD1 (6 bases). Germline loops: CDR1 SNHLY, CDR2 FYNNEI. The length of the CDR3 is 12 residues. The V end was cut by 7 bases, the J end by 4 bases, with 11 bases between. The CDR3 here is CASTTGFYEQYF. The CDR3 nucleotides are TGTGCCAGCACCACAGGGTTTTACGAGCAGTACTTC.

The chain carries TRBV29-1 and TRBJ1-5, with TRBD1 matching 10 bases. The CDR3 is made up of 13 amino acids. CDR1 and CDR2 (germline): SQVTM, ANQGSEA. The V segment lost 4 bases and the J segment 5 bases; nucleotides outside the gene matches: 2. The CDR3 DNA sequence: TGCAGCGTTGCGGGGACAGGGGATCAGCCCCAGCATTTT. It translates to CSVAGTGDQPQHF.

The V gene is TRBV5-6, the J gene TRBJ2-7; 10 bases match TRBD1. The CDR3 has 14 residues. Germline V gene data show CDR1 as SGHDT and CDR2 as YYEEEE. Unmatched junction bases numbered 3, after V lost 1 base and J lost 5 bases. CDR3 nucleotides: TGTGCCAGCAGCTTGACGGACAGGGGGAACGAGCAGTACTTC. Translating it yields CASSLTDRGNEQYF. Drawing the rest from reference TRBV5-6 and TRBJ2-7, the complete variable domain is DAGVTQSPTHLIKTRGQQVTLRCSPKSGHDTVSWYQQALGQGPQFIFQYYEEEERQRGNFPDRFSGHQFPNYSSELNVNALLLGDSALYLCASSLTDRGNEQYFGPGTRLTVT.

This rearrangement joins TRBV10-3 to TRBJ2-1; 7 bases align to TRBD2. CDR1 is ENHRY and CDR2 is SYGVKD in the germline V gene. This CDR3 spans 14 amino acids. The junction had 6 bases not matched to a gene; V was cut back by 1 base and J by 9 bases. The CDR3 coding sequence is TGTGCCATCAGTGAGTGGGAGGGCAACAGTGAGCAGTTCTTC. This sequence encodes CAISEWEGNSEQFF.